This T cell receptor beta chain came from a study of cytomegalovirus exposure and HLA in healthy donors. Comments on this clone: Its antigen remains unidentified.

CDR1 GTSNPN and CDR2 SVGIG come from the germline V gene (reference sequence). The CDR3 length is 10 residues. V gave up 2 bases and J gave up 8 bases, with 6 bases separating them. Whole-study findings and limits: Links to common viral pathogens appeared, in a later analysis, for several of the most significant clusters. For cytomegalovirus status, the classifier reportedly gave diagnoses with high specificity and sensitivity. Within an earlier analysis, most TCR beta V segments proved productive either about 87% or about 30% of the time. Cytomegalovirus-associated TCR beta chains were listed, numbering approximately 150.

13 Jbeta primers and 60 Vbeta primers were used for the PCR. Method: immunoSEQ multiplex PCR; TCRdb's copy keeps in-frame clones and lacks some. This table has about 250,000 clones, about four fifths appearing once. Input material: PBMCs. The rearrangement links TRBV30 to TRBJ1-2; unclear D gene. The source of this sequence is a girl aged 2 to 10 in good health and CMV-seronegative. The CDR3 loop reads CAWSSVGYTF. The CDR3 DNA follows: TGTGCCTGGAGTTCGGTAGGCTACACCTTC.